The clone carrying this TCR beta chain has just a few counts. Its cognate antigen is unknown. Only in-frame clones appear in the TCRdb table, and some are missing; sequencing was by immunoSEQ multiplex PCR. Here the sample spans approximately 100,000 clones, 88% being singletons. V was shortened by 1 base and J by 3 bases, with 12 bases between the two germline ends. The CDR3 has 15 residues. Germline V gene lookup returns CDR1 LGHNA and CDR2 YNFKEQ. These data come from a study of T cell responses to AZD1222 COVID-19 vaccine. Study-wide results and caveats: There were vaccine-associated CD4 TCRs across spike, dominant at 160-218 and 743-854. Of spike-specific TCRs, nearly half reportedly target regions left unmutated in variants. The donor cohort was predominantly white British with a female majority, and clonal diversity may have been underestimated. Recipients of two AZD1222 doses showed rising Spike-specific TCR breadth and depth.

The gene calls are TRBV4-2 and TRBJ1-2; perhaps TRBD1 as D (6 bases). The receptor was isolated from an adult in good health. Sequencing was performed on peripheral blood, taken on day 0 of MenACWY control vaccination. CDR3 sequence: CASSQVSGTHYGYTF. The CDR3 DNA reads TGTGCCAGCAGCCAAGTATCCGGGACACACTATGGCTACACCTTC.